The clone carrying this T cell receptor beta chain has at least ten counts. Its specificity is unknown. The source of the sample is a study of T cells after yellow fever vaccination. The overall study: Low-cell-number fractions underwent preparation using SMART-Seq v4 Ultra Low Input.

General study results and limits: Booster sampling recovered most clones from primary vaccination (around 96% CD4, approximately 90% CD8). CD4 and CD8 compartments shared a small share of clonotypes, likely from convergent recombination.

For TCR, cDNA came from 5'RACE template switching, which added a universal primer site and UMIs. A single record per CDR3 protein comes from TCRdb applying MiXCR to the 5' RACE reads. The table has approximately 250,000 distinct CDR3 sequences, over 3% seen once. J was trimmed by 7 bases and V by 2 bases; bases with no gene match: 15. CDR3 length: 17 residues. The germline gives CDR1 SGHRS, CDR2 YFSETQ. This sample comprised PBMCs, obtained 15 days after the yellow fever booster vaccination. The source of this sequence is a man younger than 35 who received the YFV17D yellow fever vaccine. The rearrangement uses TRBV5-1 and TRBJ2-1, with 7 bases aligning to TRBD2. Here the CDR3 reads CASSFGRAIRPTNEQFF. The CDR3 coding sequence is TGCGCCAGCAGCTTTGGGAGGGCGATCCGGCCGACGAATGAGCAGTTCTTC.